This TCR beta chain was captured in a study of blood T cell repertoires in COVID-19. Across the study: Sites in the United States, Italy and Spain provided acute and convalescent COVID-19 samples. PBMCs, B-cell-depleted T cells, or T cells provided the cDNA or gDNA that made up the material.

Per the authors' pipeline: Estimation of nucleated cell counts was performed using reference gene primer amplification. The data were produced by immunoSEQ multiplex PCR, yet TCRdb's version contains in-frame clones alone and is incomplete. For V, J and clone size, that table is used; D and trimming come from the DNA. The sample lists roughly 50,000 clones, 77% occurring once. Sequences were obtained from peripheral blood. The clonotype comes from a human donor with active or convalescent COVID-19. The donor label of this sample is uncertain.

As DNA, the CDR3 is TGTGCCAGCAGCTCCCAGCGTGAAAGCTACAATGAGCAGTTCTTC. It translates to CASSSQRESYNEQFF. The chain carries TRBV9 and TRBJ2-1; unclear D gene. CDR1 is SGDLS and CDR2 is YYNGEE in the germline V gene. CDR3 length: 15 residues. V dropped 4 bases and J dropped 3 bases, with 14 bases sitting between them. The whole variable domain, remainder taken from reference TRBV9 and TRBJ2-1, is DSGVTQTPKHLITATGQRVTLRCSPRSGDLSVYWYQQSLDQGLQFLIQYYNGEERAKGNILERFSAQQFPDLHSELNLSSLELGDSALYFCASSSQRESYNEQFFGPGTRLTVL.